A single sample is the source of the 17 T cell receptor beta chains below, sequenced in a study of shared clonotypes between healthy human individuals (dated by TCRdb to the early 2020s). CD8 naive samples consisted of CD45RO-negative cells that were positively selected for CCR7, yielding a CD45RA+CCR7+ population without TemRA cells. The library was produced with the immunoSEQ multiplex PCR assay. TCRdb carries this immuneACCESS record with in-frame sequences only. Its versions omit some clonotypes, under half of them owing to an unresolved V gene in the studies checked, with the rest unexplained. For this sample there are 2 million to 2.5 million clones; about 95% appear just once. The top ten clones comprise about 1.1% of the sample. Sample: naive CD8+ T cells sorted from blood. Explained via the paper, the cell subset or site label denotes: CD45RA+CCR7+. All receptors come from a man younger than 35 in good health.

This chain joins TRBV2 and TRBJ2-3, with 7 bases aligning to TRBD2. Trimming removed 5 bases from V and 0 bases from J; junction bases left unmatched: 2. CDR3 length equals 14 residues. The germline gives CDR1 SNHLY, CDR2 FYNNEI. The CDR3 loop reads CASSWTSSTDTQYF. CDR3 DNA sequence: TGTGCCAGCAGTTGGACTAGTAGCACAGATACGCAGTATTTT.

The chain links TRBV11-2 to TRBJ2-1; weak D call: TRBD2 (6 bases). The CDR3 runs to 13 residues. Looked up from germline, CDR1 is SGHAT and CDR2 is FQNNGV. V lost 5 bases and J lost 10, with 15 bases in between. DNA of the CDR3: TGTGCCAGCAGCACAACGGGGGTGGGAGAGCAGTTCTTC. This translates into CASSTTGVGEQFF.

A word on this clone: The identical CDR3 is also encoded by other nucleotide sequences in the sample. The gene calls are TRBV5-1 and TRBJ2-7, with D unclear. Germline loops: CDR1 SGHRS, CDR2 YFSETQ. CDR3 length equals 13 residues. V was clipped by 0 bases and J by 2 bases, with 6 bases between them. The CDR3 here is CASSLGGPYEQYF. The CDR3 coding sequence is TGCGCCAGCAGCTTGGGAGGTCCCTACGAGCAGTACTTC.

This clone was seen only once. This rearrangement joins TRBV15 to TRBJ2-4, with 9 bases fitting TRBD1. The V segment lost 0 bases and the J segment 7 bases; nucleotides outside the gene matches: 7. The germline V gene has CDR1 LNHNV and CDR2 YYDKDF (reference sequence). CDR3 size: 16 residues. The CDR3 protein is CATSRELQGAKNIQYF. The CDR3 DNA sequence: TGTGCCACCAGCAGAGAGTTACAGGGGGCTAAGAACATTCAGTACTTC.

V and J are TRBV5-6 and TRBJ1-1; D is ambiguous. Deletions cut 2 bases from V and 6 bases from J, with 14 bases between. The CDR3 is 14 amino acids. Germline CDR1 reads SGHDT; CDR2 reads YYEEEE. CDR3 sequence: CASSFSAFGAEAFF. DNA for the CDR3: TGTGCCAGCAGCTTCTCGGCCTTCGGAGCTGAAGCTTTCTTT.

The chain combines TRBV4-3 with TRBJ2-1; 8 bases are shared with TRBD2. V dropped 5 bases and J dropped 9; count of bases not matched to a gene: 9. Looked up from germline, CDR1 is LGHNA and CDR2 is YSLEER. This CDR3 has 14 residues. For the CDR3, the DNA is TGCGCCAGCAGCTTAGCGGGAAACGGGGGTGAGCAGTTCTTC. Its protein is CASSLAGNGGEQFF.

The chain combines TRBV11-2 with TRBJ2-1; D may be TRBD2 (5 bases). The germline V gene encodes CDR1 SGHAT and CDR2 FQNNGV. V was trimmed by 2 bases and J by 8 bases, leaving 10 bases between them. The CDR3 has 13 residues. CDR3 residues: CASSLPGIDEQFF. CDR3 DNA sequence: TGTGCCAGCAGCTTACCGGGGATAGATGAGCAGTTCTTC.

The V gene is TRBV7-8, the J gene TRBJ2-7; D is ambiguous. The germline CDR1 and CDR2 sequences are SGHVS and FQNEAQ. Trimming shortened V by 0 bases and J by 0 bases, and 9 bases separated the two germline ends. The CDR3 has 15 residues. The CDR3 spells CASSLALGYSYEQYF. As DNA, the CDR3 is TGTGCCAGCAGCTTAGCGTTGGGTTACTCCTACGAGCAGTACTTC.

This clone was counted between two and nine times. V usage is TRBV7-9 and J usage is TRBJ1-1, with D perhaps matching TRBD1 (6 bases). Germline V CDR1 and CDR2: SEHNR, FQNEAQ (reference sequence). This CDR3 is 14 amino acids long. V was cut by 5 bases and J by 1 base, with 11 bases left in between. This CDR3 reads CASSPGHPNTEAFF. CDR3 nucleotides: TGTGCCAGCAGCCCGGGACACCCGAACACTGAAGCTTTCTTT.

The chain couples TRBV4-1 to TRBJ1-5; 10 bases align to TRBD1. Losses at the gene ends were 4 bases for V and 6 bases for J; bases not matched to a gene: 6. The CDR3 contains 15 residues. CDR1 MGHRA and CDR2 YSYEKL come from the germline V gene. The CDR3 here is CASSLRTGGSQPQHF. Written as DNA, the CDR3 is TGCGCCAGCAGCCTTCGGACAGGGGGAAGTCAGCCCCAGCATTTT.

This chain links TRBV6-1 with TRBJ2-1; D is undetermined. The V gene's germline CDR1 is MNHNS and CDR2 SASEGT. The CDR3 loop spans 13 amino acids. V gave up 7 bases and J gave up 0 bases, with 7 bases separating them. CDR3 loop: CASKKSSYNEQFF. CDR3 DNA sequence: TGTGCCAGCAAGAAAAGCTCCTACAATGAGCAGTTCTTC.

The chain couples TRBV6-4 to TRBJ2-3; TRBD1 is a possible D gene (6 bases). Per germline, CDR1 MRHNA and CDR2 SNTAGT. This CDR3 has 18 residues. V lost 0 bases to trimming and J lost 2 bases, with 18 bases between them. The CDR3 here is CASSDSVTGLSYTDTQYF. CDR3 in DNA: TGTGCCAGCAGTGACTCTGTAACAGGGCTATCTTACACAGATACGCAGTATTTT.

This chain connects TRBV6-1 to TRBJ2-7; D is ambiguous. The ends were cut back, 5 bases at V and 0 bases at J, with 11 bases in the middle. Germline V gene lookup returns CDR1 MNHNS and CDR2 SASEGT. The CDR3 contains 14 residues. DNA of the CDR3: TGTGCCAGCAGTCCCGGTCCAAGCTCCTACGAGCAGTACTTC. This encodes CASSPGPSSYEQYF.

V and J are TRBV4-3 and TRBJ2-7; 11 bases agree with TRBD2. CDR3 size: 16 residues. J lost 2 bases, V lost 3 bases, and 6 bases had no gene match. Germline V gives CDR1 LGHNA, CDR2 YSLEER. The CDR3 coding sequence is TGCGCCAGCAGCCAGGCCGGGACTAGCGGAGCCTACGAGCAGTACTTC. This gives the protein CASSQAGTSGAYEQYF.

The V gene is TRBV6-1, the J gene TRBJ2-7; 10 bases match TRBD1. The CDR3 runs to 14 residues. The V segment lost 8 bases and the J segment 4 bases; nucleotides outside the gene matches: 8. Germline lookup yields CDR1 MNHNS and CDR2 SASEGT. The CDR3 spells CASGPTGGIYEQYF. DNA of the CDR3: TGTGCCAGCGGGCCGACAGGGGGCATTTACGAGCAGTACTTC.

CDR3 amino acids: CASSQHRGPAYEQYF. For the CDR3, the DNA is TGCGCCAGCAGCCAACACAGGGGGCCTGCCTACGAGCAGTACTTC. The chain uses TRBV4-1 and TRBJ2-7; the match to TRBD1 covers 9 bases. The CDR3 is 15 residues long. Looked up from germline, CDR1 is MGHRA and CDR2 is YSYEKL. With 2 bases clipped from V and 2 bases from J, the junction kept 4 bases outside the gene matches.

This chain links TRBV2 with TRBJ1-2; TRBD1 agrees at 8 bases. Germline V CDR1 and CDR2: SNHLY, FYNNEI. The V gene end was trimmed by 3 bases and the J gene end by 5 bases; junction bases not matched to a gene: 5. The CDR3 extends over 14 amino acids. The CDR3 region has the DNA TGTGCCAGCAGTGAGACAGGGGATCCTTATGGCTACACCTTC. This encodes CASSETGDPYGYTF.